Included here is one T cell receptor (beta chain) sequence, with context. The data were obtained in a study of blood T cell repertoires in COVID-19. Turning to the study itself: PBMCs, B-cell-depleted T cells, or T cells provided the cDNA or gDNA that made up the material.

This table comes from immunoSEQ multiplex PCR, and its TCRdb copy is limited to in-frame clones, with some not included. The profile covers 150,000 or so clones, with over 75% appearing a single time and under 15% taken by the ten largest. The ends lost 4 bases at V and 11 bases at J; junction bases unmatched: 11. The CDR3 sequence is 13 residues long. Germline CDR1 is SGHDT and CDR2 is YYEEEE. The V call is TRBV5-6, the J call TRBJ1-1; 7 bases are shared with TRBD1. The receptor's source is a man younger than 35 with COVID-19, enrolled during active disease. What was sequenced was peripheral blood. The CDR3 reads CASSLGEGASAFF. The DNA for the CDR3 is TGTGCCAGCAGCCTTGGAGAGGGGGCTTCGGCTTTCTTT.